The present T cell receptor (beta chain) was sequenced within a study of human T cells and chemical hapten exposure. Study as a whole: A 2 cm by 2 cm inner upper arm patch received 2% DPC for sensitization.

TCRdb itself ran the RACE reads through MiXCR, one entry per CDR3 protein. The sample carries 75,000 to 90,000 distinct CDR3 sequences, around 10% recorded once. Study-wide results and caveats: No alteration of TCRs above 1 in 1000 frequency was seen with DPC sensitization.

This clonotype was seen at least ten times. Its antigen remains unidentified. Time point meaning: patch test 1, 2 weeks after DPC sensitization. Treatment given: therapeutic diphenylcyclopropenone sensitization with weekly scalp DPC. Phlebotomy was performed prior to application of every patch test. Sequencing started from total RNA isolated from unfractionated whole blood. Sequencing used whole blood, obtained in connection with sensitization to the hapten diphenylcyclopropenone (DPC). This TCR derives from a woman in her 50s with alopecia areata. Some clones in this sample may be carry-over from other donors' samples.

The CDR3 protein is CAGSGTSSTDTQYF. In nucleotides, the CDR3 is TGTGCCGGCTCCGGTACTTCTAGCACAGATACGCAGTATTTT. The chain joins TRBV6-6 to TRBJ2-3, with D hard to call. Trimming removed 11 bases from V and 0 bases from J, with 15 bases in between. This CDR3 region has 14 residues. Germline V gene sequence: CDR1 MNHNY, CDR2 SVGAGI (reference sequence).